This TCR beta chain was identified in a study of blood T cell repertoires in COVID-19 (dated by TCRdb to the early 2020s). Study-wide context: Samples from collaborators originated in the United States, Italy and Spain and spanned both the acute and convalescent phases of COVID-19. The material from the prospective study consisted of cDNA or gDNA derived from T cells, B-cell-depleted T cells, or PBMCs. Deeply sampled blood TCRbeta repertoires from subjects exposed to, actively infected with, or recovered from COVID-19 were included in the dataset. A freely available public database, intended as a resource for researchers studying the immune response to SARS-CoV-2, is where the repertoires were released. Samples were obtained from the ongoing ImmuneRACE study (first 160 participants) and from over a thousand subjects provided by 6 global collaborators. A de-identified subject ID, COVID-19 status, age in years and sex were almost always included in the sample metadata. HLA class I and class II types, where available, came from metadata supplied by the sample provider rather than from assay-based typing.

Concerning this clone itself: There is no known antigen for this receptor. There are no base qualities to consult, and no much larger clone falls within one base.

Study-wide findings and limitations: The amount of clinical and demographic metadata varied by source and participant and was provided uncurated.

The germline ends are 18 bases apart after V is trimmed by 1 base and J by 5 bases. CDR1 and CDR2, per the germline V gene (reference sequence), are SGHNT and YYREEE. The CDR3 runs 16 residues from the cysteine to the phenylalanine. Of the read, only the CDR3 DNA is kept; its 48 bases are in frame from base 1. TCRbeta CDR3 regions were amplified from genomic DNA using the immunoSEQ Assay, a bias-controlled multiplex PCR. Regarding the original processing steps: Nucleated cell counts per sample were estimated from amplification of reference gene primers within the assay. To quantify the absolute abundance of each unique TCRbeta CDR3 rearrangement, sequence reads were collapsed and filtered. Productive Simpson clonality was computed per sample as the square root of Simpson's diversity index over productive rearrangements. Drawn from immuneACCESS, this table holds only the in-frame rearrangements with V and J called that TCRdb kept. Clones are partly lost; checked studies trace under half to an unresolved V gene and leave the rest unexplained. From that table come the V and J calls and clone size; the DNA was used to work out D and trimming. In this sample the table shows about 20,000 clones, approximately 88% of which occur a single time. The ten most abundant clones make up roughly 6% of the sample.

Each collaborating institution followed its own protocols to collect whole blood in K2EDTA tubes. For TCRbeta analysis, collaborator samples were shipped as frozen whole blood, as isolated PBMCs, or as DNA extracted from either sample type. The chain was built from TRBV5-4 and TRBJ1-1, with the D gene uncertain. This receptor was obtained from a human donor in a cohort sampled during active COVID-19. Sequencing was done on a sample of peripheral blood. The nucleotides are TGTGCCAGCAGCTTGTACAAGGGTCGTGGGAGGACTGAAGCTTTCTTT. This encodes CASSLYKGRGRTEAFF. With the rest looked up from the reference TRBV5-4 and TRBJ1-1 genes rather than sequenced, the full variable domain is ETGVTQSPTHLIKTRGQQVTLRCSSQSGHNTVSWYQQALGQGPQFIFQYYREEENGRGNFPPRFSGLQFPNYSSELNVNALELDDSALYLCASSLYKGRGRTEAFFGQGTRLTVV.